A single sample is the source of the 9 T cell receptor beta chains below, sequenced in a study of a mutant IDH1 vaccine in newly diagnosed glioma. Sequencing used immunoSEQ multiplex PCR; TCRdb keeps in-frame clones, though not all of them. The table records 80,000 to 100,000 clones, roughly four fifths of them present only once. Time point meaning: baseline, week 1 (first vaccination visit). The sample's treatment: pre-vaccination baseline after standard-of-care therapy. The source material was PBMCs, sampled from a glioma patient treated with radiotherapy, temozolomide or both. These receptors all come from a man aged 35 to 55 with glioma. Some clones in this sample may be carry-over from other donors' samples.

The chain employs TRBV19 and TRBJ1-3, with D tentatively TRBD1 (6 bases). Germline loops: CDR1 LNHDA, CDR2 SQIVND (reference sequence). The CDR3 is 18 residues long. The V end lost 3 bases, the J end lost 4 bases, and 22 bases lay between the germline ends. The CDR3 nucleotides are TGTGCCAGTAGTATGAGGGGTCCGAGGTCAGGGGTCGGAAACACCATATATTTT. Encoded protein: CASSMRGPRSGVGNTIYF.

The V call is TRBV2, the J call TRBJ1-5, with 8 bases lining up with TRBD1. The CDR3 runs 14 residues. J lost 6 bases, V lost 6 bases, and 7 bases had no gene match. Germline V gene data show CDR1 as SNHLY and CDR2 as FYNNEI. The CDR3 nucleotides are TGTGCCAGCAGGGAGGACAGGGTGCCTCAGCCCCAGCATTTT. It codes for CASREDRVPQPQHF.

This chain connects TRBV7-9 to TRBJ2-7, with 9 bases matching TRBD1. The CDR3 runs 15 residues. Trimming removed 4 bases from V and 4 bases from J; junction bases left unmatched: 8. Germline CDR1 and CDR2: SEHNR and FQNEAQ (reference sequence). The CDR3 DNA reads TGTGCCAGCAGCTCCGGGACAGGGACTTGGTACGAGCAGTACTTC. This encodes CASSSGTGTWYEQYF. The complete variable domain, with remaining parts taken from reference TRBV7-9 and TRBJ2-7, reads DTGVSQNPRHKITKRGQNVTFRCDPISEHNRLYWYRQTLGQGPEFLTYFQNEAQLEKSRLLSDRFSAERPKGSFSTLEIQRTEQGDSAMYLCASSSGTGTWYEQYFGPGTRLTVT.

The genes are TRBV11-1 and TRBJ1-1; 9 bases match TRBD1. With V trimmed by 6 bases and J by 3 bases, 5 bases remained unmatched. Germline V gene data show CDR1 as SGHAT and CDR2 as FQDESV (reference sequence). CDR3 size: 14 residues. CDR3 DNA sequence: TGTGCCAGCAGACTGGACAGGGGTGACACTGAAGCTTTCTTT. The encoded protein is CASRLDRGDTEAFF.

This sequence joins TRBV5-6 and TRBJ1-2; 8 nucleotides agree with TRBD1. CDR3 length: 16 amino acids. Germline CDR1 is SGHDT and CDR2 is YYEEEE. Unmatched junction bases numbered 7, after V lost 0 bases and J lost 3 bases. The CDR3 protein is CASSLESAGGHYGYTF. The CDR3 DNA follows: TGTGCCAGCAGCTTGGAGTCGGCAGGGGGCCACTATGGCTACACCTTC. Combining the CDR3 with reference TRBV5-6 and TRBJ1-2 gives the whole variable domain DAGVTQSPTHLIKTRGQQVTLRCSPKSGHDTVSWYQQALGQGPQFIFQYYEEEERQRGNFPDRFSGHQFPNYSSELNVNALLLGDSALYLCASSLESAGGHYGYTFGSGTRLTVV.

The chain couples TRBV6-5 to TRBJ1-1; 8 nucleotides match TRBD1. CDR1 is MNHEY, CDR2 SVGAGI, per germline. With V trimmed by 5 bases and J by 8 bases, 7 bases remained unmatched. The CDR3 is made up of 13 amino acids. In nucleotides, the CDR3 is TGTGCCAGCAGTCAGGGGGCGGATTTAGAAGCTTTCTTT. It is translated as CASSQGADLEAFF.

The chain's CDR3 is CASSEAGWSYEQYF. In DNA, the CDR3 is TGTGCCAGCAGTGAAGCCGGATGGTCCTACGAGCAGTACTTC. This chain links TRBV2 with TRBJ2-7; D remains ambiguous. V shed 0 bases and J shed 1 base, with 7 bases lying between them. The CDR3 runs 14 residues. The germline CDR1 and CDR2 sequences are SNHLY and FYNNEI.

A single count supports this clone. The gene calls are TRBV29-1 and TRBJ2-3; 8 bases line up with TRBD1. Germline CDR1 is SQVTM and CDR2 is ANQGSEA. The junction had 5 bases not matched to a gene; V was cut back by 6 bases and J by 0 bases. This CDR3 is built from 14 residues. The CDR3 region is CSVGQGESTDTQYF. For the CDR3, the DNA is TGCAGCGTCGGACAGGGCGAGAGCACAGATACGCAGTATTTT.

The V call is TRBV7-6, the J call TRBJ1-4; a weak D match, TRBD1 (5 bases). Germline V gives CDR1 SGHVS, CDR2 FNYEAQ. The CDR3 totals 15 residues. The V end lost 4 bases, the J end lost 8 bases, and 17 bases lay between the germline ends. Here the CDR3 DNA reads TGTGCCAGCAGCTCCGCCGTGGGGAGGGGCGAAAAACTGTTTTTT. It specifies CASSSAVGRGEKLFF.